A selection of T cell receptor beta chains follows, all from one sample in a study of T cells in localized non-small cell lung cancer. Some clones are missing from TCRdb's copy, which holds only in-frame ones; the method was immunoSEQ multiplex PCR. The sample comprises 900 or so clones, roughly 18% of which are singletons, and under 20% rests with the top ten. The specimen comprised lung tumor tissue, sampled before any cancer treatment. The receptors here all came from a female donor aged 60 or older with stage I squamous cell lung carcinoma. The CDR3 runs from the conserved cysteine through the conserved F or W. A D gene is named only where the DNA matches it firmly.

D gene	V gene	J gene	CDR3 protein
TRBD1	TRBV6-8	TRBJ1-1	CASRLDRGAVTEAFF
TRBD1	TRBV6-8	TRBJ1-6	CASSIQGPRNPLHF
TRBD1	TRBV6-8	TRBJ1-6	CASSTGGNNSPLHF
NA	TRBV11-3	TRBJ2-7	CASSLVTGSSSEQYF
NA	TRBV19	TRBJ2-3	CASRRKRGTDTQYF
NA	TRBV9	TRBJ1-1	CASSPIAMGGTEAFF
NA	TRBV11-3	TRBJ1-1	CASSYRVEATEAFF
TRBD1	TRBV11-3	TRBJ1-1	CASSSGQKNTEAFF
NA	TRBV11-3	TRBJ2-5	CASSLTGLPITAQYF
NA	TRBV5-1	TRBJ2-1	CASSFGRSSYNEQFF
TRBD2	TRBV30	TRBJ2-5	CAWSASQVVAGVRETQYF
TRBD2	TRBV14	TRBJ2-7	CASRLQFRTSGSYEQYF
TRBD1	TRBV15	TRBJ1-4	CATSRGQGTTNEKLFF
TRBD1	TRBV9	TRBJ1-2	CASSPEDRVIYTNGYTF
NA	TRBV6-8	TRBJ1-2	CASSYRVGGYTF
NA	TRBV7-2	TRBJ1-1	CASSLDRDTEAFF
TRBD2	TRBV5-1	TRBJ2-1	CASSLEAGGEYNEQFF
NA	TRBV11-3	TRBJ1-6	CASSLNQGLSPLHF
NA	TRBV6-8	TRBJ2-7	CASRKGGGPYYEQYF
TRBD2	TRBV30	TRBJ2-5	CAWSVKSGGGGETQYF
TRBD2	TRBV19	TRBJ2-3	CASKDLGLAGGSDTQYF
NA	TRBV6-8	TRBJ2-1	CASSDSGTRSFF
NA	TRBV11-3	TRBJ1-3	CASSLGSRGYGNTIYF
TRBD2	TRBV9	TRBJ2-1	CASSVAAGSYNEQFF
NA	TRBV6-8	TRBJ2-7	CASSPYSSSSNYEQYF
NA	TRBV11-3	TRBJ1-6	CASSFGDYNSPLHF
NA	TRBV5-1	TRBJ2-1	CASSLVLGGGYNEQFF
TRBD2	TRBV11-3	TRBJ2-5	CASSTGGERGLGETQYF
NA	TRBV30	TRBJ2-7	CAWRQGHYEQYF
NA	TRBV11-3	TRBJ2-5	CASSLTGAQETQYF
NA	TRBV9	TRBJ1-1	CASSARGGSTEAFF
TRBD1	TRBV11-3	TRBJ2-7	CASSRRTGGDEQYF
TRBD2	TRBV12-5	TRBJ2-1	CASGLAGAYNEQFF
NA	TRBV28	TRBJ2-2	CASSFPERSTGELFF
NA	TRBV9	TRBJ1-1	CASSVGPGAEAFF
TRBD1	TRBV7-8	TRBJ2-2	CASSFGTGGENTGELFF
TRBD2	TRBV6-8	TRBJ2-7	CASSRTRRAYEQYF
NA	TRBV30	TRBJ2-2	CAWRLGGGYTGELFF
NA	TRBV5-1	TRBJ2-5	CASSFGTKAVETQYF
NA	TRBV5-1	TRBJ1-1	CASTLWGVNTEAFF
NA	TRBV9	TRBJ2-7	CASSDSSYEQYF
NA	TRBV11-3	TRBJ2-3	CASSFPGLPDTQYF
TRBD1	TRBV19	TRBJ1-1	CASTEDRGGTEAFF
TRBD2	TRBV11-3	TRBJ2-1	CASSPGGLAGGAPSFF
NA	TRBV9	TRBJ2-5	CASSVGGAKETQYF
NA	TRBV29-1	TRBJ2-1	CSALAWGPNEQFF
NA	TRBV11-3	TRBJ1-1	CASSFAGAENTEAFF
NA	TRBV4-1	TRBJ1-2	CASSRDLLRGYTF
NA	TRBV25-1	TRBJ1-3	CASKEAGGNTIYF
NA	TRBV11-3	TRBJ1-6	CASSFGSTNSPLHF
NA	TRBV30	TRBJ1-2	CAWDTATYGYTF
TRBD2	TRBV19	TRBJ2-5	CASSITGTSGGRETQYF
TRBD1	TRBV14	TRBJ2-7	CASSPTGQGYEQYF